This T cell receptor (beta chain) was sequenced in a study of T and B cells in COVID-19 patients. This clonotype is medium-sized. Trimming took 7 bases from V and 0 from J, leaving 16 bases between them. CDR1 and CDR2 (germline): MNHEY, SMNVEV (reference sequence). The CDR3 loop spans 16 amino acids. Each TRB amplification used roughly 250-550 ng of genomic DNA from blood. TRB rearrangements were amplified by multiplex PCR with BIOMED2 TRB-A/B primers. MiXCR, run by TCRdb on the multiplex PCR reads, gives a single entry per CDR3 protein. Among roughly 5,400 distinct CDR3 sequences listed, 27% were seen once.

The source material was blood. The V and J genes are TRBV27 and TRBJ2-1; unclear D gene. This clonotype originated in a human donor with active COVID-19. DNA for the CDR3: TGTGCCAGCACCCTTACCGGACCTAGCTCCTACAATGAGCAGTTCTTC. It codes for CASTLTGPSSYNEQFF.